This T cell receptor (beta chain) was obtained from a study of siplizumab effects on memory and regulatory T cells. The study's findings and limits: Alloreactive CD4+ clones that could be mapped were on average about 70% Treg-derived with siplizumab, against 25% to 30% in controls. Tregs proliferating in siplizumab cultures lacked confirmation of their suppressive function.

It was 95,000 to 100,000 TCR templates that were assayed per sample. Only in-frame clones appear in the TCRdb table, and some are missing; sequencing was by immunoSEQ multiplex PCR. The sample has around 100,000 clones; around 90% are singletons. As to this clone: Its target is unknown.

V was trimmed by 0 bases and J by 0 bases, leaving 16 bases between them. The CDR3 is 18 residues long. CDR1 is SGDLS and CDR2 is YYNGEE in the germline V gene. This chain joins TRBV9 and TRBJ1-3, with D perhaps TRBD1 (5 bases). Sample: non-Treg CD4+ T cells sorted from blood. This TCR was sampled from a human donor in good health. CDR3 sequence: CASSVVEPSGSSGNTIYF. The CDR3 nucleotides are TGTGCCAGCAGCGTAGTGGAGCCGTCAGGGAGCTCTGGAAACACCATATATTTT.